This T cell receptor beta chain was documented in a study of T cells in narcolepsy. Overall study: Patients with NT1 or NT2 and healthy control donors were enrolled. Study-wide results and caveats: Same-patient CSF and blood CD4+ T cell clonotypes included HCRT-specific and TRIB2-specific autoreactive ones.

Turning to this clone: Antigen unknown.

Produced via immunoSEQ multiplex PCR; TCRdb's table is partial and in-frame only. The table includes some 19,000 clones, 86% detected once. Germline CDR1 and CDR2: GTSNPN and SVGIG (reference sequence). Deletions cut 2 bases from V and 1 base from J, with 8 bases between. CDR3 length equals 13 residues. Sequenced sample: memory (CD45RA-) CD4+ T cells from blood. The chain couples TRBV30 to TRBJ2-5; no reliable D call. The TCR originated in a human donor in good health. CDR3 DNA sequence: TGTGCCTGGAGTCTAAGCAGCCAAGAGACCCAGTACTTC. Encoded protein: CAWSLSSQETQYF.